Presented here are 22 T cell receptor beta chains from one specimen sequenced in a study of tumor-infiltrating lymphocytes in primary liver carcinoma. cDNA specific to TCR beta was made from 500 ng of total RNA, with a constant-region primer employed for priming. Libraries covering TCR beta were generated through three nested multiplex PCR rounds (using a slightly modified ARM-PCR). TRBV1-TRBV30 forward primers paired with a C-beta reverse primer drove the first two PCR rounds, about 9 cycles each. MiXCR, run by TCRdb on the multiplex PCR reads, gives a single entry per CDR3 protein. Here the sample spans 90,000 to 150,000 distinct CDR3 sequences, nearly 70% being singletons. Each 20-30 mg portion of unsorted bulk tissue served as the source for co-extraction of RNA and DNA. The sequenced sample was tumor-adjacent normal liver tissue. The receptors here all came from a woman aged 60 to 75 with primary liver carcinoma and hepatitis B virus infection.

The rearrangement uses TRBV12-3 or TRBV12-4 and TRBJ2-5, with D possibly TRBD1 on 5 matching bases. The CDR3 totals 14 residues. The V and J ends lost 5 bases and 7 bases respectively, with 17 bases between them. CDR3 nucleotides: TGTGCCAGCAGTCCCCGGACATGCAGAGGGACCCAGTACTTC. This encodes CASSPRTCRGTQYF.

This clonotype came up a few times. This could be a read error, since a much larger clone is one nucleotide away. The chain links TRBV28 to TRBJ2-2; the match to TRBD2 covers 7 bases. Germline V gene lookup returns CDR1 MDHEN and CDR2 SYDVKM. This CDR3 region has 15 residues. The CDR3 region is CASSPGGGYTGEPFF. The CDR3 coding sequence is TGTGCCAGCAGCCCGGGGGGAGGGTACACCGGGGAGCCGTTTTTT.

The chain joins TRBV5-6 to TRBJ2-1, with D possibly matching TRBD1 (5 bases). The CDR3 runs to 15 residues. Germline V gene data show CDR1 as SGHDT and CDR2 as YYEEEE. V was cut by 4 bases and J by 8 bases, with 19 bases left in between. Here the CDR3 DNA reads TGTGCCAGCAGCATGGGGCTACACCGTGTGGATGAGCAGTTCTTC. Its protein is CASSMGLHRVDEQFF.

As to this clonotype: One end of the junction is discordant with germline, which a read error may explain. The CDR3 region is CTSSLEGGREQYF. CDR3 DNA sequence: TGCACCAGCAGCTTGGAGGGGGGGCGCGAGCAGTACTTC. J is TRBJ2-7 and V is TRBV5-1, with a possible D match to TRBD2 (7 bases). Germline V CDR1 and CDR2: SGHRS, YFSETQ. The CDR3 has 13 residues.

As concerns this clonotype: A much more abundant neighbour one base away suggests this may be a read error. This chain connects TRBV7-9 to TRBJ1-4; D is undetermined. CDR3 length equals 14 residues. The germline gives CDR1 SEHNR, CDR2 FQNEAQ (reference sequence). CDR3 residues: CASRLDALGEKLFF. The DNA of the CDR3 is TGTGCCAGCAGATTAGACGCGCTAGGGGAAAAACTGTTTTTT.

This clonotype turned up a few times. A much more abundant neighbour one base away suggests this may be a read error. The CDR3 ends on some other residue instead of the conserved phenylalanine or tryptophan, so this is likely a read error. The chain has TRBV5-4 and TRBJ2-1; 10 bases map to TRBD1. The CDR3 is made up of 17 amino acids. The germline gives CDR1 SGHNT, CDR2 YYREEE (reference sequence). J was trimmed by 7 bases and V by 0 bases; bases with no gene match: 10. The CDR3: CASSLALDRGSRNEQFI. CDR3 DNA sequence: TGTGCCAGCAGCTTGGCCTTGGACAGGGGGAGTCGGAATGAGCAGTTCATC.

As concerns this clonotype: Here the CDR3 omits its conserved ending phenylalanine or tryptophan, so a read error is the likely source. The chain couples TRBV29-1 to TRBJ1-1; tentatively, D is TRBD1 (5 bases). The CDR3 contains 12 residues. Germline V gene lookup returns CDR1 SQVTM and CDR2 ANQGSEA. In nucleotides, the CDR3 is TGCGGCGCCGGGGGGGGGAACACTGAAGCTTTCTTA. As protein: CGAGGGNTEAFL.

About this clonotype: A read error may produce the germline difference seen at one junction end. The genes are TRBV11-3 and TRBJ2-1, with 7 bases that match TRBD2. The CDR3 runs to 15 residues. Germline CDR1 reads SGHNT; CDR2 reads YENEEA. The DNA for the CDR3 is TGTGCCAGTAGCTTGCGTACTAGCGACTCCAATAAGCAGTTCTTC. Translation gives CASSLRTSDSNKQFF.

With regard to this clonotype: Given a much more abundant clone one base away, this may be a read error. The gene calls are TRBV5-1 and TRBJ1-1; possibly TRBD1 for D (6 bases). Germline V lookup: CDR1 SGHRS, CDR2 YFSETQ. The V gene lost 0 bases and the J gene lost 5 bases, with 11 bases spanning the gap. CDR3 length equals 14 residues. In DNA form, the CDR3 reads TGCGCCAGCAGCTTGGAGGACAGTCGGACTGAAGCTTTCTTT. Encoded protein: CASSLEDSRTEAFF.

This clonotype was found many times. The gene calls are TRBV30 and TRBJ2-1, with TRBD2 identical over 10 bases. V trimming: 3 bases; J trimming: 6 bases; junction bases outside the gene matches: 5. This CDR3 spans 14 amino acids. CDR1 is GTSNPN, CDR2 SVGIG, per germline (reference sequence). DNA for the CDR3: TGTGCCTGGAGAAGCGGGAGGGTTATCAATGAGCAGTTCTTC. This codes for CAWRSGRVINEQFF. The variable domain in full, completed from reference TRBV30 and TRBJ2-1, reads SQTIHQWPATLVQPVGSPLSLECTVEGTSNPNLYWYRQAAGRGLQLLFYSVGIGQISSEVPQNLSASRPQDRQFILSSKKLLLSDSGFYLCAWRSGRVINEQFFGPGTRLTVL.

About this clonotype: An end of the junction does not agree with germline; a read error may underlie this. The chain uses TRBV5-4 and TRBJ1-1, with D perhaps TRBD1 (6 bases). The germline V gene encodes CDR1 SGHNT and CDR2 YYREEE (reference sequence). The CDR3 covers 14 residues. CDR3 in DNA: TGTGCCAGCAGCTTACAAGGGGGGAACACTGAAGCTTCCTTT. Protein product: CASSLQGGNTEASF.

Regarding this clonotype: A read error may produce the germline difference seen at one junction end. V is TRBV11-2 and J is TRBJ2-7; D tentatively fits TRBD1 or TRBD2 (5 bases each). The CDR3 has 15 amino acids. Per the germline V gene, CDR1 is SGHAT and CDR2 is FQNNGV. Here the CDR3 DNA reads TGTGCCAACAGCTTAGGTGGGGACGGGGCCTATGGGCAGTACTTC. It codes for CANSLGGDGAYGQYF.

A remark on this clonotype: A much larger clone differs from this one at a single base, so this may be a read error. CDR3 DNA: TGTGCCAACAGTCTCCTTGAACAGAATGAAAAACTGTTTTTT. Translated, it gives CANSLLEQNEKLFF. The chain carries TRBV28 and TRBJ1-4; D is uncertain. Germline V CDR1 and CDR2: MDHEN, SYDVKM. This CDR3 contains 14 residues. Together with reference TRBV28 and TRBJ1-4, the CDR3 gives the full variable domain: DVKVTQSSRYLVKRTGEKVFLECVQDMDHENMFWYRQDPGLGLRLIYFSYDVKMKEKGDIPEGYSVSREKKERFSLILESASTNQTSMYLCANSLLEQNEKLFFGSGTQLSVL.

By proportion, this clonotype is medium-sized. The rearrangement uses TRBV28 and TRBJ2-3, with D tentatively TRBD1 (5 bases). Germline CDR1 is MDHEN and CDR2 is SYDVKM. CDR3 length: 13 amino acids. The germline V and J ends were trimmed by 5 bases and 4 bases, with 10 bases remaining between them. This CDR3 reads CASSLQGPDTQYF. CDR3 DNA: TGTGCCAGCAGTCTTCAGGGTCCAGATACGCAGTATTTT.

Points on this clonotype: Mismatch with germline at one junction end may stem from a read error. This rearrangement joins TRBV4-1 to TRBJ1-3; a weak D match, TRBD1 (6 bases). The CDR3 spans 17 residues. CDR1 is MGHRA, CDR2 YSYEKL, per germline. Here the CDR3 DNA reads TGCGCCAGCAGCCAGGACCCCGGGACATCCTCTGGAAACACCATGTATTTT. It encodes CASSQDPGTSSGNTMYF.

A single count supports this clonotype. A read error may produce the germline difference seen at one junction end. CDR3 nucleotides: TGCGCCAGCAGCCAAGAAGGATTAAGACAGCCTCAGCATTTT. It is translated as CASSQEGLRQPQHF. J is TRBJ1-5 and V is TRBV4-1; a weak D match, TRBD1 (5 bases). The CDR3 has 14 amino acids. Germline V gene sequence: CDR1 MGHRA, CDR2 YSYEKL.

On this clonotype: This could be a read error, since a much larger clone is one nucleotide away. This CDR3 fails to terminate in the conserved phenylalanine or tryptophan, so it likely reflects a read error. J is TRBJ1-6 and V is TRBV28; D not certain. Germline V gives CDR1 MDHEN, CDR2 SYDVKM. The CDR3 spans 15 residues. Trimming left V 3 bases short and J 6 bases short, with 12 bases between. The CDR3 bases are TGTGCCAGCAGTTTCCTGGGTTTTAGTAATTCACCCCTCCACTTA. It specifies CASSFLGFSNSPLHL.

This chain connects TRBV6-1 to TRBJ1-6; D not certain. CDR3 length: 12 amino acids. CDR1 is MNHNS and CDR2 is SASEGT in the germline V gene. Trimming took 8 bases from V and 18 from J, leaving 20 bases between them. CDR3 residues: CASGIANSPPHF. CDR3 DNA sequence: TGTGCCAGCGGAATCGCGAATTCACCTCCCCACTTT.

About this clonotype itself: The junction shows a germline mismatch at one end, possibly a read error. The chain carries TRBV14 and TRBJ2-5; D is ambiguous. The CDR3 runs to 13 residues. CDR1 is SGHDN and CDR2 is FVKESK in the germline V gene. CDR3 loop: CTSSRGQWETQYF. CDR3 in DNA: TGTACCAGCAGCCGAGGTCAATGGGAGACCCAGTACTTC. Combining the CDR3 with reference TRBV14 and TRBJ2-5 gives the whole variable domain EAGVTQFPSHSVIEKGQTVTLRCDPISGHDNLYWYRRVMGKEIKFLLHFVKESKQDESGMPNNRFLAERTGGTYSTLKVQPAELEDSGVYFCTSSRGQWETQYFGPGTRLLVL.

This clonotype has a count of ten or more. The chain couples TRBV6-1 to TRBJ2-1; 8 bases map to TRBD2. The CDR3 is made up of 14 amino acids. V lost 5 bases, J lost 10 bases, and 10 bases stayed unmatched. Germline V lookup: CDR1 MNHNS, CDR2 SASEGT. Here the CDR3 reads CASSTEAGVGEQFF. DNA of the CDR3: TGTGCCAGCAGTACCGAAGCGGGAGTCGGGGAGCAGTTCTTC.

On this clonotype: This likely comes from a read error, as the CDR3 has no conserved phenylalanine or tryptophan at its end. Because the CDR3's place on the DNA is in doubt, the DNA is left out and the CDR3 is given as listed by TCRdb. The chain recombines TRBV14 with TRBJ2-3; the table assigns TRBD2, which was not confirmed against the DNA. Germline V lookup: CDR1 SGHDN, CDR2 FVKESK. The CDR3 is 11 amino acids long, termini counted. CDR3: CASSKVCGRGI.

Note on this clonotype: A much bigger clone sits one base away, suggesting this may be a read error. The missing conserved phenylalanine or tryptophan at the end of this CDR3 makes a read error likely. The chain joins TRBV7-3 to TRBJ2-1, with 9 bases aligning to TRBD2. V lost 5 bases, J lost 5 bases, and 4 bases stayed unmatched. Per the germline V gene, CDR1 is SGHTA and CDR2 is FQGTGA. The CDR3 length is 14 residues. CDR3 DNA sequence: TGTGCCAGCAGCGTTCCTAGCGGGAACAATGAGCAGTTCGTC. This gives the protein CASSVPSGNNEQFV.